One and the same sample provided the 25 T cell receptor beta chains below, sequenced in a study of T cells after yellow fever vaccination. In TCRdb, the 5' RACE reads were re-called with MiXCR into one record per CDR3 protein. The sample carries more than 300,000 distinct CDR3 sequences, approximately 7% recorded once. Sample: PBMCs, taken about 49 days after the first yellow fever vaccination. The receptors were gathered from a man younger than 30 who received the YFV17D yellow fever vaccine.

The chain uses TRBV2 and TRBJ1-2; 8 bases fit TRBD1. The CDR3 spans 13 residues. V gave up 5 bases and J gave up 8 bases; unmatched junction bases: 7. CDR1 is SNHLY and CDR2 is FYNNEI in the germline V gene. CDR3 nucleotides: TGTGCCAGCAGTTATGACAGGGGAGGAGGCTACACCTTC. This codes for CASSYDRGGGYTF.

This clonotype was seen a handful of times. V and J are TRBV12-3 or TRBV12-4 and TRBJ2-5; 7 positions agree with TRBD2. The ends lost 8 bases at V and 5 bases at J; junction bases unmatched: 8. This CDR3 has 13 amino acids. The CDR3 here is CASRQRGAETQYF. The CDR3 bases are TGTGCCAGCCGTCAGCGGGGAGCCGAGACCCAGTACTTC.

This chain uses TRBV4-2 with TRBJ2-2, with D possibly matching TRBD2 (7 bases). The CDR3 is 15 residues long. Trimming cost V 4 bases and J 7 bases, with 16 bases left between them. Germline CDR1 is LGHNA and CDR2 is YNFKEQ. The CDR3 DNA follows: TGTGCCAGCAGCCCCCGAAGGCGGGGGCACGGGGAGCTGTTTTTT. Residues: CASSPRRRGHGELFF.

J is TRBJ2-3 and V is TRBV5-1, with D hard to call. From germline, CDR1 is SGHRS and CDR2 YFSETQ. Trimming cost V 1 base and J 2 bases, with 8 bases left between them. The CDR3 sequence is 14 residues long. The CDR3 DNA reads TGCGCCAGCAGCTTGACTCTCTACACAGATACGCAGTATTTT. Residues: CASSLTLYTDTQYF.

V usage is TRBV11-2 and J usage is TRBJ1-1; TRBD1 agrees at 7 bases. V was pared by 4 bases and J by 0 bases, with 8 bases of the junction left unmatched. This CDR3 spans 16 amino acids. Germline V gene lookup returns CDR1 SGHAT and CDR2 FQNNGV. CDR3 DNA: TGTGCCAGCAGCTCGACAGGGAGAACGATGAACACTGAAGCTTTCTTT. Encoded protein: CASSSTGRTMNTEAFF.

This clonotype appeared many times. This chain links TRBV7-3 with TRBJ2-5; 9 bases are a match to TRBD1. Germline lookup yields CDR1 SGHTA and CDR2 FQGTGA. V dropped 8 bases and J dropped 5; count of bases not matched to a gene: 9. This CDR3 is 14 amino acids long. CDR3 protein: CASSYRGRGETQYF. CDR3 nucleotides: TGTGCCAGCTCCTACAGGGGGCGGGGGGAGACCCAGTACTTC. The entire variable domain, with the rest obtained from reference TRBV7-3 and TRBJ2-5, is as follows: GAGVSQTPSNKVTEKGKYVELRCDPISGHTALYWYRQSLGQGPEFLIYFQGTGAADDSGLPNDRFFAVRPEGSVSTLKIQRTERGDSAVYLCASSYRGRGETQYFGPGTRLLVL.

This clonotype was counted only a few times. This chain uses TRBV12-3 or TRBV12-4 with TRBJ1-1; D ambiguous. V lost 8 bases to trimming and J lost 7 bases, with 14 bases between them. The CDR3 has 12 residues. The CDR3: CASGTSVVEAFF. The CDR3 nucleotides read TGTGCCAGCGGCACGTCTGTAGTTGAAGCTTTCTTT.

CDR3 protein: CARSDIAGGETQYF. The DNA of the CDR3 is TGCGCCAGAAGCGACATAGCGGGGGGAGAGACCCAGTACTTC. The gene calls are TRBV5-1 and TRBJ2-5; TRBD2 matches 10 bases. CDR1 SGHRS and CDR2 YFSETQ come from the germline V gene. The CDR3 is 14 amino acids. With 8 bases clipped from V and 4 bases from J, the junction kept 8 bases outside the gene matches.

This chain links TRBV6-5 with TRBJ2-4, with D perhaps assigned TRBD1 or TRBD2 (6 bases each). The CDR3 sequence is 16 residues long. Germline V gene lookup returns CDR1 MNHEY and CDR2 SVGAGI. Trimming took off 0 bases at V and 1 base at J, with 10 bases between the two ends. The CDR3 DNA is TGTGCCAGCAGTTACTCGTGGGGGGCGGCCAAAAACATTCAGTACTTC. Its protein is CASSYSWGAAKNIQYF.

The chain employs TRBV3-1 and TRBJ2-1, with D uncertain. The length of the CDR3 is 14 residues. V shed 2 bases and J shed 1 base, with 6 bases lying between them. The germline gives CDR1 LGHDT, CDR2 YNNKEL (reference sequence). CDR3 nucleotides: TGTGCCAGCAGCCAACTAGAATCCTACAATGAGCAGTTCTTC. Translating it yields CASSQLESYNEQFF.

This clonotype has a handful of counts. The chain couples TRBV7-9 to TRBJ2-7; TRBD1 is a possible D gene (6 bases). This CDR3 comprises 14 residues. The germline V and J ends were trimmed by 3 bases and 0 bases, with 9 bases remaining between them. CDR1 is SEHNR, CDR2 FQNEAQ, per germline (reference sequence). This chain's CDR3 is CASSFTGSSYEQYV. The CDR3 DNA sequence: TGTGCCAGCAGCTTCACAGGGAGCTCCTACGAGCAGTACGTC.

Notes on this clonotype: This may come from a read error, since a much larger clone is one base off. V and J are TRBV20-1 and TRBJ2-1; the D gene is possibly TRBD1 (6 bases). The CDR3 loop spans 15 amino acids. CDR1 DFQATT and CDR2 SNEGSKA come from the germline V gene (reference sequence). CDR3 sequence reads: CCARDGAGEVSEQFF. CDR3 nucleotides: TGCTGTGCTAGAGATGGGGCAGGGGAAGTCAGTGAGCAGTTCTTC.

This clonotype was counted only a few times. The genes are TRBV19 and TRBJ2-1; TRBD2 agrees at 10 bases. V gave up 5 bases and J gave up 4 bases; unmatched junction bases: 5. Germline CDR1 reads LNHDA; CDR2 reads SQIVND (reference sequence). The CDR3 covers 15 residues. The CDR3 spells CASSDSGGWYNEQFF. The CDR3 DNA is TGTGCCAGTAGTGATAGCGGGGGGTGGTACAATGAGCAGTTCTTC.

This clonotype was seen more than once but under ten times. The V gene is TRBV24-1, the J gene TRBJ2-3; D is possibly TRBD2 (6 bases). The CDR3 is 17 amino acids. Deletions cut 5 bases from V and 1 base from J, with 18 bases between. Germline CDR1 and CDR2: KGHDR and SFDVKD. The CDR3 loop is CATSGNPRTGGTDTQYF. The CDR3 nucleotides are TGTGCCACCAGTGGAAACCCGCGGACGGGGGGCACAGATACGCAGTATTTT.

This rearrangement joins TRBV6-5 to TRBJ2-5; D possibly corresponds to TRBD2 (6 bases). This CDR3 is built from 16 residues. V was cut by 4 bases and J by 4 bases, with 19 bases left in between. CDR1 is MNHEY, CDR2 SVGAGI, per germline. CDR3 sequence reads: CASSSPLSTGVETQYF. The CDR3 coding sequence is TGTGCCAGCAGTTCACCACTGAGCACGGGAGTAGAGACCCAGTACTTC.

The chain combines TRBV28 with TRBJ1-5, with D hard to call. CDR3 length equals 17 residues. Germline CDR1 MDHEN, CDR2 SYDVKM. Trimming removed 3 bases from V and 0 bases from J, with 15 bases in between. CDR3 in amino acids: CASSFVFNTLSNQPQHF. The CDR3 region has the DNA TGTGCCAGCAGTTTTGTCTTTAACACTCTTAGCAATCAGCCCCAGCATTTT. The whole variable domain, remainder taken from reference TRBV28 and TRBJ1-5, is DVKVTQSSRYLVKRTGEKVFLECVQDMDHENMFWYRQDPGLGLRLIYFSYDVKMKEKGDIPEGYSVSREKKERFSLILESASTNQTSMYLCASSFVFNTLSNQPQHFGDGTRLSIL.

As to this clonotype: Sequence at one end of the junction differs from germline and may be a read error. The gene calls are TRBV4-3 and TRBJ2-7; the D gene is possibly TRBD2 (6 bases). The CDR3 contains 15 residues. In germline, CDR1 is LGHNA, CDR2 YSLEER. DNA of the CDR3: TGCACCAGCAGCCAAGAAGGAGGGCAGAACTACGAGCAGTACTTC. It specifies CTSSQEGGQNYEQYF.

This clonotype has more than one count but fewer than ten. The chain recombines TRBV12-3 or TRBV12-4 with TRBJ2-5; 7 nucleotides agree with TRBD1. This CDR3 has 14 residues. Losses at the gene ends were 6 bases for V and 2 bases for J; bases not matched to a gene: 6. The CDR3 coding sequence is TGTGCCAGCAGCACACTGGACAGGCAAGAGACCCAGTACTTC. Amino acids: CASSTLDRQETQYF.

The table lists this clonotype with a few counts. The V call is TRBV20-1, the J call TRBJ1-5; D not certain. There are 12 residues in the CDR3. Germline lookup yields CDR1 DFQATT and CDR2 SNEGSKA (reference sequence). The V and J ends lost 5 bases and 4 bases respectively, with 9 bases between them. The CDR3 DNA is TGCAGTGCTTCGGGCCCTAATCAGCCCCAGCATTTT. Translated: CSASGPNQPQHF.

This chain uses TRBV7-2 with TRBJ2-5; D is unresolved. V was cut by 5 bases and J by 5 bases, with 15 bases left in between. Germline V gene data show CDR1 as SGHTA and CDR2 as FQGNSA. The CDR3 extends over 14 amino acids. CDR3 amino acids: CASSPAGLRETQYF. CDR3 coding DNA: TGTGCCAGCAGCCCGGCCGGTCTTCGGGAGACCCAGTACTTC.

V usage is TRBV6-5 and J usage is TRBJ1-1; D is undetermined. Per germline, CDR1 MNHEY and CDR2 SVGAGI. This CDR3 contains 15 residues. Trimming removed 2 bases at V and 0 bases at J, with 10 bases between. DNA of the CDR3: TGTGCCAGCAGTTACGTCGCAGGATTGAACACTGAAGCTTTCTTT. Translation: CASSYVAGLNTEAFF.

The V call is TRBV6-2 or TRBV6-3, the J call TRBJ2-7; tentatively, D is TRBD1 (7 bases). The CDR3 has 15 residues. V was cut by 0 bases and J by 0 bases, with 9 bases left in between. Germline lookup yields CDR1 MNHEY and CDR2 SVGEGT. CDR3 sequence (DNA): TGTGCCAGCAGTTACTCGCGGGACAGCTCCTACGAGCAGTACGTC. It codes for CASSYSRDSSYEQYV.

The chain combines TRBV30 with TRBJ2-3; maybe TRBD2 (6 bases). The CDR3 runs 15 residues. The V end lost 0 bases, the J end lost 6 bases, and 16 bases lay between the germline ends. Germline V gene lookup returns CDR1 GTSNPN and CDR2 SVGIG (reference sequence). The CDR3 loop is CAWSVMDYSSDTQYF. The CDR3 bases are TGTGCCTGGAGTGTTATGGACTACAGTTCTGATACGCAGTATTTT.

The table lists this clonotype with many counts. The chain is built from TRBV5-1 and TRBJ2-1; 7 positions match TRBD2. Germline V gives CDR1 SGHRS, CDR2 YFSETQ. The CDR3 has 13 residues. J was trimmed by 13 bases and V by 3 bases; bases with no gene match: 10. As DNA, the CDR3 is TGCGCCAGCAGCTCTGGGACTATCGCAGTTCAGTTCTTC. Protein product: CASSSGTIAVQFF.

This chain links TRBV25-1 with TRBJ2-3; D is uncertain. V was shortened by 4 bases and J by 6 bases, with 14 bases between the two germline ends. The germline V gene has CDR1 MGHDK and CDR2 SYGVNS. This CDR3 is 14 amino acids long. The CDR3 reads CASSVSLAGDTQYF. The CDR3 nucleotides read TGTGCCAGCAGTGTTTCACTGGCTGGGGATACGCAGTATTTT.